Listed here are 28 T cell receptor beta chains from one sample, sequenced in a study of beta chain features in type 1 diabetes. Reverse transcription of all isolated RNA meant that expressed TCRB transcripts were sequenced. Sequencing used immunoSEQ multiplex PCR; TCRdb keeps in-frame clones, though not all of them. The table has about 240,000 clones, 25% to 30% seen once; the top ten hold under 4.5%. Sequenced sample: central memory CD4+ T cells from blood. These receptors came from a man younger than 40 in good health.

The chain couples TRBV14 to TRBJ2-1, with D hard to call. V was trimmed by 1 base and J by 10 bases, leaving 11 bases between them. CDR3 length: 13 amino acids. From germline, CDR1 is SGHDN and CDR2 FVKESK. The CDR3 is CASSQGFAREQFF. DNA of the CDR3: TGTGCCAGCAGCCAAGGTTTCGCTAGGGAGCAGTTCTTC.

This clone appeared a few times. This sequence joins TRBV5-1 and TRBJ2-4; D remains ambiguous. V was cut by 2 bases and J by 8 bases, with 11 bases left in between. The V gene's germline CDR1 is SGHRS and CDR2 YFSETQ. CDR3 size: 13 residues. For the CDR3, the DNA is TGCGCCAGCAGCTTTCAAGGTTTGGACATTCAGTACTTC. It specifies CASSFQGLDIQYF.

This clone was detected ten times or more. The V call is TRBV9, the J call TRBJ2-2, with D hard to call. The CDR3 runs to 13 residues. V lost 4 bases, J lost 5 bases, and 9 bases lay in between. Germline-derived CDR1 and CDR2 are SGDLS and YYNGEE. CDR3 loop: CASSPRRTGELFF. Here the CDR3 DNA reads TGTGCCAGCAGCCCGCGGAGAACCGGGGAGCTGTTTTTT.

With respect to this clone: This specimen includes other DNA sequences encoding the same CDR3. The gene calls are TRBV7-6 and TRBJ1-2; 9 nucleotides agree with TRBD1. The V segment lost 5 bases and the J segment 8 bases; nucleotides outside the gene matches: 12. This CDR3 contains 15 residues. The germline V gene encodes CDR1 SGHVS and CDR2 FNYEAQ. This CDR3 reads CASSEYGQGKGGYTF. CDR3 coding DNA: TGTGCCAGCAGCGAATACGGACAGGGGAAGGGGGGCTACACCTTC. Supplemented by reference TRBV7-6 and TRBJ1-2, the full variable domain reads GAGVSQSPRYKVTKRGQDVALRCDPISGHVSLYWYRQALGQGPEFLTYFNYEAQQDKSGLPNDRFSAERPEGSISTLTIQRTEQRDSAMYRCASSEYGQGKGGYTFGSGTRLTVV.

This clone has just one count. J is TRBJ2-1 and V is TRBV9; tentatively, D is TRBD1 (5 bases). Germline V gene data show CDR1 as SGDLS and CDR2 as YYNGEE. The CDR3 contains 12 residues. The V end was cut by 0 bases, the J end by 8 bases, with 6 bases between. The CDR3 DNA reads as TGTGCCAGCAGCGTAGGGGGCCATGAGCAGTTCTTC. This sequence encodes CASSVGGHEQFF.

The chain couples TRBV25-1 to TRBJ1-2; D perhaps matches TRBD1 (5 bases). Germline CDR1 reads MGHDK; CDR2 reads SYGVNS. V lost 5 bases and J 5 bases, leaving 15 bases between the germline ends. The CDR3 totals 14 residues. CDR3 amino acids: CASSPNRDAYGYTF. CDR3 bases: TGTGCCAGCAGTCCCAACCGGGACGCGTATGGCTACACCTTC.

This clone showed up just a few times. The chain uses TRBV7-9 and TRBJ2-7, with D possibly being TRBD1 or TRBD2 (5 bases each). V lost 0 bases and J 3 bases, leaving 9 bases between the germline ends. Germline V CDR1 and CDR2: SEHNR, FQNEAQ (reference sequence). The length of the CDR3 is 14 residues. The CDR3 is CASSLAGVGYEQYF. The CDR3 nucleotides are TGTGCCAGCAGCTTAGCGGGGGTAGGCTACGAGCAGTACTTC.

The chain uses TRBV15 and TRBJ2-5; 9 bases fit TRBD2. CDR1 is LNHNV and CDR2 is YYDKDF in the germline V gene (reference sequence). Trimming removed 2 bases from V and 1 base from J; junction bases left unmatched: 8. This CDR3 is 17 amino acids long. The CDR3 nucleotides read TGTGCCACCAGCAGATCCAGCGGGGGGCTCAGCCAAGAGACCCAGTACTTC. Its translation is CATSRSSGGLSQETQYF.

J is TRBJ1-1 and V is TRBV19, with D perhaps TRBD1 (5 bases). Trimming cost V 6 bases and J 1 base, with 12 bases left between them. The CDR3 is made up of 14 amino acids. In germline, CDR1 is LNHDA, CDR2 SQIVND (reference sequence). In DNA form, the CDR3 reads TGTGCCAGTAGCAAGCAGGGCGCGAACACTGAAGCTTTCTTT. Translation: CASSKQGANTEAFF. Full variable domain (rest looked up from reference TRBV19 and TRBJ1-1): DGGITQSPKYLFRKEGQNVTLSCEQNLNHDAMYWYRQDPGQGLRLIYYSQIVNDFQKGDIAEGYSVSREKKESFPLTVTSAQKNPTAFYLCASSKQGANTEAFFGQGTRLTVV.

At least ten counts were recorded for this clone. The V gene is TRBV7-2, the J gene TRBJ2-1, with 8 bases matching TRBD2. Per the germline V gene, CDR1 is SGHTA and CDR2 is FQGNSA. The CDR3 sequence is 12 residues long. V was clipped by 3 bases and J by 9 bases; unmatched bases: 1. The CDR3 bases are TGTGCCAGCAGCTTGAGCGGGGGTGAGCAGTTCTTC. It translates to CASSLSGGEQFF.

The chain uses TRBV29-1 and TRBJ2-7; tentatively, D is TRBD1 or TRBD2 (6 bases each). Germline CDR1 and CDR2: SQVTM and ANQGSEA. The length of the CDR3 is 16 residues. V was shortened by 7 bases and J by 0 bases, with 22 bases between the two germline ends. In nucleotides, the CDR3 is TGCAGCGCCCGCAAGCACGGGGGCAAGCACTCCTACGAGCAGTACTTC. It translates to CSARKHGGKHSYEQYF.

Turning to this clone: A single base separates this from a much larger clone, so it may be a read error. This sequence joins TRBV2 and TRBJ2-3; 9 positions match TRBD1. The CDR3 totals 14 residues. Germline assignment: CDR1 SNHLY and CDR2 FYNNEI. The V gene end was trimmed by 6 bases and the J gene end by 5 bases; junction bases not matched to a gene: 6. The chain's CDR3 is CASSQQGAGDTQYF. In DNA, the CDR3 is TGTGCCAGCAGCCAACAGGGGGCCGGAGATACGCAGTATTTT.

The chain couples TRBV7-7 to TRBJ2-5, with D maybe TRBD2 (6 bases). The CDR3 has 14 amino acids. Trimming left V 6 bases short and J 1 base short, with 12 bases between. Germline-derived CDR1 and CDR2 are SSHAT and FNYEAQ (reference sequence). Written as DNA, the CDR3 is TGTGCCAGCAGTCCTCAGGGACTCCAAGAGACCCAGTACTTC. Protein: CASSPQGLQETQYF.

This clone occurred a few times. The V and J genes are TRBV7-9 and TRBJ2-7; D uncertain. Per germline, CDR1 SEHNR and CDR2 FQNEAQ (reference sequence). The CDR3 runs 14 residues. Trimming took off 7 bases at V and 0 bases at J, with 13 bases between the two ends. The CDR3 bases are TGTGCCAGCATGGCGGCCAAGGTCTCCTACGAGCAGTACTTC. Protein: CASMAAKVSYEQYF.

Points on this clone: At the DNA level, this CDR3 is encoded by other sequences in the same sample as well. V gene TRBV9 combines with J gene TRBJ2-5, with 10 bases that match TRBD2. Trimming removed 0 bases from V and 5 bases from J; junction bases left unmatched: 4. Germline lookup yields CDR1 SGDLS and CDR2 YYNGEE. This CDR3 contains 15 residues. This chain's CDR3 is CASSVGLAGAETQYF. The CDR3, as DNA: TGTGCCAGCAGCGTAGGCCTAGCGGGGGCTGAGACCCAGTACTTC.

CDR3 coding DNA: TGTGCCAGCTCACCACCCGGACCCACCTTCGGTATGACCCAGTACTTC. Residues: CASSPPGPTFGMTQYF. V and J are TRBV18 and TRBJ2-5, with unresolved D. Germline loops: CDR1 KGHSH, CDR2 LQKENI. Deletions cut 0 bases from V and 7 bases from J, with 18 bases between. The CDR3 totals 16 residues. Filled out from reference TRBV18 and TRBJ2-5, the complete variable domain reads NAGVMQNPRHLVRRRGQEARLRCSPMKGHSHVYWYRQLPEEGLKFMVYLQKENIIDESGMPKERFSAEFPKEGPSILRIQQVVRGDSAAYFCASSPPGPTFGMTQYFGPGTRLLVL.

This clone was observed many times. The V and J genes are TRBV7-9 and TRBJ1-1, with 7 bases lining up with TRBD1. CDR3 size: 13 residues. Per the germline V gene, CDR1 is SEHNR and CDR2 is FQNEAQ (reference sequence). The J segment lost 5 bases and the V segment lost 5 bases, leaving 5 bases of the junction unmatched. Here the CDR3 DNA reads TGTGCCAGCAGCCAGACAGGGATGACTGAAGCTTTCTTT. Its protein product is CASSQTGMTEAFF.

The rearrangement links TRBV11-2 to TRBJ2-1; D gene ambiguous. The CDR3 contains 13 residues. The germline V and J ends were trimmed by 0 bases and 3 bases, with 3 bases remaining between them. The V gene's germline CDR1 is SGHAT and CDR2 FQNNGV. The CDR3 loop is CASSLDFYNEQFF. In DNA form, the CDR3 reads TGTGCCAGCAGCTTAGATTTCTACAATGAGCAGTTCTTC.

The V gene is TRBV6-6, the J gene TRBJ1-5; TRBD1 aligns across 9 bases. The germline V gene encodes CDR1 MNHNY and CDR2 SVGAGI (reference sequence). The CDR3 extends over 15 amino acids. Losses at the gene ends were 4 bases for V and 5 bases for J; bases not matched to a gene: 6. This CDR3 is CASSSDRGADQPQHF. In DNA form, the CDR3 reads TGTGCCAGCAGTTCGGACAGGGGCGCGGATCAGCCCCAGCATTTT.

This clone was observed a handful of times. The rearrangement links TRBV6-5 to TRBJ2-1; 8 nucleotides line up with TRBD2. Germline V gene lookup returns CDR1 MNHEY and CDR2 SVGAGI. Unmatched junction bases numbered 4, after V lost 5 bases and J lost 7 bases. The CDR3 has 13 amino acids. The CDR3: CASSPGGGNEQFF. The CDR3 DNA follows: TGTGCCAGCAGTCCGGGAGGGGGAAATGAGCAGTTCTTC.

The V gene is TRBV7-8, the J gene TRBJ2-5, with D unclear. The V end was cut by 3 bases, the J end by 5 bases, with 10 bases between. Germline CDR1 is SGHVS and CDR2 is FQNEAQ. The CDR3 spans 13 residues. CDR3 in amino acids: CASSFSGVETQYF. The CDR3 DNA reads as TGTGCCAGCAGCTTTTCAGGAGTCGAGACCCAGTACTTC. Combining the CDR3 with reference TRBV7-8 and TRBJ2-5 gives the whole variable domain GAGVSQSPRYKVAKRGQDVALRCDPISGHVSLFWYQQALGQGPEFLTYFQNEAQLDKSGLPSDRFFAERPEGSVSTLKIQRTQQEDSAVYLCASSFSGVETQYFGPGTRLLVL.

This clone showed up just a few times. The rearrangement joins TRBV2 to TRBJ1-1; D not certain. Trimming took off 5 bases at V and 6 bases at J, with 13 bases between the two ends. The germline V gene encodes CDR1 SNHLY and CDR2 FYNNEI. This CDR3 has 13 residues. The CDR3 loop is CASSTANDAEAFF. CDR3 nucleotides: TGTGCCAGCAGTACCGCGAACGACGCTGAAGCTTTCTTT.

In DNA, the CDR3 is TGTGCCAGCACCCACGGGAAGGGGGACGGTGAGCAGTTCTTC. This sequence encodes CASTHGKGDGEQFF. The V and J genes are TRBV7-9 and TRBJ2-1, with D possibly TRBD1 on 6 matching bases. CDR1 is SEHNR and CDR2 is FQNEAQ in the germline V gene (reference sequence). V was shortened by 7 bases and J by 9 bases, with 19 bases between the two germline ends. The CDR3 is 14 residues long.

In its sample, this clone was seen a few times. The rearrangement uses TRBV5-1 and TRBJ2-3; the D gene is possibly TRBD2 (6 bases). The germline gives CDR1 SGHRS, CDR2 YFSETQ. The V end was cut by 1 base, the J end by 5 bases, with 11 bases between. The CDR3 has 14 amino acids. CDR3 in amino acids: CASSLNWGEDTQYF. CDR3 DNA sequence: TGCGCCAGCAGCTTGAACTGGGGGGAAGATACGCAGTATTTT.

The CDR3 DNA follows: TGTGCCTGGGGGGACAGTACAGATACGCAGTATTTT. This encodes CAWGDSTDTQYF. The chain carries TRBV30 and TRBJ2-3; 7 nucleotides match TRBD1. Germline lookup yields CDR1 GTSNPN and CDR2 SVGIG (reference sequence). Germline trimming cut 5 bases from V and 3 bases from J; bases unmatched to any gene: 2. The CDR3 loop spans 12 amino acids.

This clone was observed at least ten times. The V gene is TRBV2, the J gene TRBJ2-6, with D unresolved. V lost 0 bases to trimming and J lost 1 base, with 10 bases between them. The germline V gene encodes CDR1 SNHLY and CDR2 FYNNEI. CDR3 length equals 17 residues. CDR3 sequence (DNA): TGTGCCAGCAGTGAAGCCTCCACGGTATCTGGGGCCAACGTCCTGACTTTC. It is translated as CASSEASTVSGANVLTF.

V usage is TRBV19 and J usage is TRBJ2-2; D not resolved. The CDR3 has 12 amino acids. Germline CDR1 LNHDA, CDR2 SQIVND (reference sequence). Trimming took off 7 bases at V and 5 bases at J, with 8 bases between the two ends. This CDR3 reads CASTFLTGELFF. In DNA form, the CDR3 reads TGTGCCAGTACCTTCTTGACCGGGGAGCTGTTTTTT.

This chain connects TRBV29-1 to TRBJ2-2; no clear D gene. V dropped 4 bases and J dropped 4 bases, with 10 bases sitting between them. The V gene's germline CDR1 is SQVTM and CDR2 ANQGSEA. CDR3 length equals 13 residues. CDR3 nucleotides: TGCAGCGTTGGGCAGGCGATCACCGGGGAGCTGTTTTTT. Translated: CSVGQAITGELFF.